The 27 T cell receptor beta chains below come from one sample, sequenced in a study of T cells after yellow fever vaccination. TCRdb reanalysed the 5' RACE reads using MiXCR and keeps one entry per CDR3 protein. The sample has under 500,000 distinct CDR3 sequences; 18% are singletons. The sequencing used PBMCs, collected before the yellow fever booster vaccination. The receptor source for this set is a man aged 18 to 29 who received the YFV17D yellow fever vaccine.

This clonotype was picked up one time. A read error may explain this, as a much larger clone is one base away. The chain is built from TRBV21-1 and TRBJ1-2. TRBV21-1 is a listed pseudogene. CDR3 size: 11 residues. CDR3 loop: CASTINYGYTF. The DNA of the CDR3 is TGTGCCAGCACCATTAACTATGGCTACACCTTC.

This clonotype was observed a handful of times. The chain joins TRBV7-8 to TRBJ2-4; D remains ambiguous. The V end lost 5 bases, the J end lost 0 bases, and 17 bases lay between the germline ends. The germline V gene encodes CDR1 SGHVS and CDR2 FQNEAQ. The CDR3 is made up of 17 amino acids. The CDR3 coding sequence is TGTGCCAGCAGCCCTGGCGCCGCAACCCTAGCCAAAAACATTCAGTACTTC. Translation gives CASSPGAATLAKNIQYF.

This clonotype was observed a few times. This chain connects TRBV6-5 to TRBJ2-1, with D tentatively TRBD1 or TRBD2 (6 bases each). V lost 0 bases and J lost 7, with 13 bases in between. Germline CDR1 is MNHEY and CDR2 is SVGAGI. There are 15 residues in the CDR3. This CDR3 is CASSYSGGPWNEQFF. The CDR3, as DNA: TGTGCCAGCAGTTACTCTGGGGGGCCCTGGAATGAGCAGTTCTTC.

The V and J genes are TRBV11-3 and TRBJ2-7; unclear D gene. Germline V gene sequence: CDR1 SGHNT, CDR2 YENEEA. V was pared by 2 bases and J by 1 base, with 6 bases between. This CDR3 contains 13 residues. The CDR3, as DNA: TGTGCCAGCAGCTTAAGTGATTCCTACGAGCAGTACTTC. This translates into CASSLSDSYEQYF.

This chain uses TRBV5-4 with TRBJ1-1; D is unclear. Trimming took off 4 bases at V and 0 bases at J, with 13 bases between the two ends. CDR3 length equals 15 residues. CDR1 SGHNT and CDR2 YYREEE come from the germline V gene (reference sequence). CDR3 DNA: TGTGCCAGCAGCCGGCAGGCAGCCATGAACACTGAAGCTTTCTTT. It codes for CASSRQAAMNTEAFF. Filled out from reference TRBV5-4 and TRBJ1-1, the complete variable domain reads ETGVTQSPTHLIKTRGQQVTLRCSSQSGHNTVSWYQQALGQGPQFIFQYYREEENGRGNFPPRFSGLQFPNYSSELNVNALELDDSALYLCASSRQAAMNTEAFFGQGTRLTVV.

The gene calls are TRBV6-5 and TRBJ1-6; no reliable D call. The CDR3 covers 16 residues. From germline, CDR1 is MNHEY and CDR2 SVGAGI. Trimming stripped 0 bases from V and 6 bases from J, with 12 bases between. The CDR3 spells CASSYSVAVGNSPLHF. In DNA form, the CDR3 reads TGTGCCAGCAGTTACTCGGTGGCAGTGGGTAATTCACCCCTCCACTTT.

The chain combines TRBV11-2 with TRBJ1-6; D is possibly TRBD1 (6 bases). Trimming left V 5 bases short and J 10 bases short, with 21 bases between. The CDR3 covers 16 residues. Germline CDR1 and CDR2: SGHAT and FQNNGV. CDR3 amino acids: CASSPGGTSVYSPLHF. CDR3 bases: TGTGCCAGCAGCCCAGGAGGGACATCAGTTTACTCACCCCTCCACTTT.

V is TRBV20-1 and J is TRBJ2-1, with D unresolved. The CDR3 is 11 amino acids. With 8 bases removed from V and 3 bases from J, the gap between germline ends came to 8 bases. Germline V gene data show CDR1 as DFQATT and CDR2 as SNEGSKA (reference sequence). The chain's CDR3 is CSILGYNEQFF. The DNA for the CDR3 is TGCAGTATCTTGGGCTACAATGAGCAGTTCTTC.

This chain joins TRBV15 and TRBJ2-1; D perhaps matches TRBD2 (7 bases). This CDR3 is built from 12 residues. The germline V gene has CDR1 LNHNV and CDR2 YYDKDF (reference sequence). Trimming took off 4 bases at V and 10 bases at J, with 11 bases between the two ends. The CDR3 DNA follows: TGTGCCACCAGCAAGGGGGGGGACGAGCAGTTCTTC. It is translated as CATSKGGDEQFF. Using reference TRBV15 and TRBJ2-1 for the parts outside the CDR3, the full variable domain is DAMVIQNPRYQVTQFGKPVTLSCSQTLNHNVMYWYQQKSSQAPKLLFHYYDKDFNNEADTPDNFQSRRPNTSFCFLDIRSPGLGDTAMYLCATSKGGDEQFFGPGTRLTVL.

This clonotype appeared a few times. The chain recombines TRBV9 with TRBJ1-5; a possible D gene is TRBD1 (6 bases). With 0 bases removed from V and 7 bases from J, the gap between germline ends came to 11 bases. CDR3 length: 14 amino acids. Germline V CDR1 and CDR2: SGDLS, YYNGEE. The CDR3 spells CASSVDWGAQPQHF. CDR3 nucleotides: TGTGCCAGCAGCGTAGACTGGGGGGCCCAGCCCCAGCATTTT.

This clonotype turned up a few times. V gene TRBV10-1 combines with J gene TRBJ2-7; the D gene could be TRBD1 or TRBD2 (5 bases each). Germline CDR1 reads WNHNN; CDR2 reads SYGVQD (reference sequence). V was trimmed by 10 bases and J by 6 bases, leaving 28 bases between them. The CDR3 extends over 16 amino acids. The DNA for the CDR3 is TGCGCCACCGGGGTCGGGACGGTGGAACGTGAGGTCGAGCAGTACGTC. Translating gives CATGVGTVEREVEQYV.

This rearrangement joins TRBV7-2 to TRBJ2-3, with no clear D. This CDR3 has 13 amino acids. CDR1 and CDR2 from the germline V gene are SGHTA and FQGNSA. V lost 3 bases to trimming and J lost 4 bases, with 8 bases between them. CDR3: CASSFRTPDTQYF. As DNA, the CDR3 is TGTGCCAGCAGCTTCAGGACCCCAGATACGCAGTATTTT.

This clonotype was observed a few times. V is TRBV20-1 and J is TRBJ2-1, with 9 bases aligning to TRBD2. The CDR3 sequence is 14 residues long. With V trimmed by 4 bases and J by 3 bases, 4 bases remained unmatched. Per the germline V gene, CDR1 is DFQATT and CDR2 is SNEGSKA (reference sequence). The CDR3, as DNA: TGCAGTGCTACTAGCGGGGTAGGCTACAATGAGCAGTTCTTC. Its protein is CSATSGVGYNEQFF.

This clonotype was seen only a few times. The V call is TRBV15, the J call TRBJ2-3; unclear D gene. There are 13 residues in the CDR3. Germline V gene lookup returns CDR1 LNHNV and CDR2 YYDKDF (reference sequence). The V and J ends lost 3 bases and 2 bases respectively, with 6 bases between them. CDR3 in amino acids: CATSRDPTDTQYF. The CDR3 bases are TGTGCCACCAGCAGGGACCCCACAGATACGCAGTATTTT.

There are a few counts of this clonotype. The V and J genes are TRBV27 and TRBJ2-3, with TRBD2 matching over 13 bases. Germline V gene sequence: CDR1 MNHEY, CDR2 SMNVEV (reference sequence). V shed 4 bases and J 4 bases; nucleotides not matched to a gene: 2. This CDR3 has 15 residues. The CDR3 DNA reads as TGTGCCAGCAGTTCCGGACTAGCGGGGGCAGATACGCAGTATTTT. This gives the protein CASSSGLAGADTQYF.

This clonotype was counted at least ten times. The chain carries TRBV7-2 and TRBJ2-5; perhaps TRBD2 as D (6 bases). The CDR3 has 14 amino acids. CDR1 is SGHTA and CDR2 is FQGNSA in the germline V gene. V lost 7 bases, J lost 5 bases, and 17 bases lay in between. The CDR3 DNA sequence: TGTGCCAGCACCCCCGGCGGGGCTTTGGAGACCCAGTACTTC. This encodes CASTPGGALETQYF.

The rearrangement joins TRBV9 to TRBJ1-6; a weak D match, TRBD1 (6 bases). With 4 bases removed from V and 9 bases from J, the gap between germline ends came to 14 bases. The length of the CDR3 is 14 residues. Germline V gives CDR1 SGDLS, CDR2 YYNGEE. This CDR3 reads CASSSTAGASPLHF. The CDR3 nucleotides are TGTGCCAGCAGCTCGACCGCAGGGGCTTCACCCCTCCACTTT.

This clonotype has more than one count but fewer than ten. The DNA of the CDR3 is TGTGCCAGCAGTTACGATGTGCAGGGGGCGACTGGCTACACCTTC. This gives the protein CASSYDVQGATGYTF. V is TRBV6-6 and J is TRBJ1-2, with 8 positions matching TRBD1. The V segment lost 2 bases and the J segment 7 bases; nucleotides outside the gene matches: 9. This CDR3 comprises 15 residues. Germline V lookup: CDR1 MNHNY, CDR2 SVGAGI (reference sequence).

V is TRBV7-3 and J is TRBJ2-2, with D hard to call. The CDR3 contains 13 residues. V lost 4 bases, J lost 0 bases, and 3 bases lay in between. The germline gives CDR1 SGHTA, CDR2 FQGTGA. DNA of the CDR3: TGTGCCAGCAGCTCTCCGAACACCGGGGAGCTGTTTTTT. Amino acid sequence: CASSSPNTGELFF. The full variable domain, rest sourced from reference TRBV7-3 and TRBJ2-2, is GAGVSQTPSNKVTEKGKYVELRCDPISGHTALYWYRQSLGQGPEFLIYFQGTGAADDSGLPNDRFFAVRPEGSVSTLKIQRTERGDSAVYLCASSSPNTGELFFGEGSRLTVL.

This clonotype was seen once. The V and J genes are TRBV7-9 and TRBJ2-7; D not resolved. V was shortened by 5 bases and J by 1 base, with 12 bases between the two germline ends. This CDR3 has 14 amino acids. Germline V lookup: CDR1 SEHNR, CDR2 FQNEAQ (reference sequence). The CDR3 nucleotides read TGTGCCAGCAGCCCGTCCGACCGGTCCTACGAGCAGTACGTC. This translates into CASSPSDRSYEQYV.

The chain links TRBV3-1 to TRBJ2-1; D ambiguous. V was shortened by 5 bases and J by 9 bases, with 8 bases between the two germline ends. The V gene's germline CDR1 is LGHDT and CDR2 YNNKEL (reference sequence). CDR3 size: 11 residues. CDR3 coding DNA: TGTGCCAGCAGCAGCCGTACTGAGCAGTTCTTC. Encoded protein: CASSSRTEQFF.

This clonotype was observed a handful of times. This rearrangement joins TRBV2 to TRBJ2-3; D is possibly TRBD2 (7 bases). From germline, CDR1 is SNHLY and CDR2 FYNNEI. With 8 bases removed from V and 8 bases from J, the gap between germline ends came to 14 bases. The CDR3 runs to 12 residues. CDR3 bases: TGTGCCAGCCAACAGGGCGGGGGTACGCAGTATTTT. Amino acid sequence: CASQQGGGTQYF.

The genes are TRBV4-3 and TRBJ1-2; 7 bases map to TRBD1. The V gene's germline CDR1 is LGHNA and CDR2 YSLEER. The length of the CDR3 is 15 residues. Trimming took 1 base from V and 4 from J; bases not matched to a gene: 6. CDR3 region: CASSQASGGLYGYTF. CDR3 nucleotide sequence: TGCGCCAGCAGCCAAGCCTCAGGGGGGCTCTATGGCTACACCTTC.

The J gene is TRBJ2-7, the V gene TRBV15, with TRBD1 as a possible D gene (6 bases). The CDR3 runs to 16 residues. V dropped 0 bases and J dropped 6 bases, with 18 bases sitting between them. Germline V gives CDR1 LNHNV, CDR2 YYDKDF (reference sequence). The CDR3 nucleotides are TGTGCCACCAGCAGAGATGGTGTTAGGGGGTTACGCGAGCAGTACGTC. Its translation: CATSRDGVRGLREQYV.

This clonotype appeared a few times. The chain recombines TRBV3-2 with TRBJ2-1; TRBD1 is the table's D call and was not checked against the DNA. TRBV3-2 is classified as a pseudogene. CDR3 size: 14 residues. The CDR3 DNA is TGTGCCAGTTGGGTCGGGACAGGGGAGGAAGAGCAGTTCTTC. This codes for CASWVGTGEEEQFF.

This clonotype has more than one count but fewer than ten. The chain couples TRBV6-5 to TRBJ2-3; perhaps TRBD2 as D (5 bases). The germline V and J ends were trimmed by 5 bases and 6 bases, with 12 bases remaining between them. Germline V gives CDR1 MNHEY, CDR2 SVGAGI. The CDR3 contains 13 residues. CDR3 bases: TGTGCCAGCAGTCACCCGGGGTCCGATACGCAGTATTTT. Protein product: CASSHPGSDTQYF.

This clonotype was detected only a few times. This sequence joins TRBV11-2 and TRBJ2-5; tentative D call: TRBD1 (6 bases). Germline CDR1 SGHAT, CDR2 FQNNGV. V lost 8 bases, J lost 2 bases, and 12 bases lay in between. This CDR3 region has 13 residues. The CDR3 protein is CASRIQGQETQYF. CDR3 in DNA: TGTGCCAGCCGGATACAGGGACAAGAGACCCAGTACTTC.